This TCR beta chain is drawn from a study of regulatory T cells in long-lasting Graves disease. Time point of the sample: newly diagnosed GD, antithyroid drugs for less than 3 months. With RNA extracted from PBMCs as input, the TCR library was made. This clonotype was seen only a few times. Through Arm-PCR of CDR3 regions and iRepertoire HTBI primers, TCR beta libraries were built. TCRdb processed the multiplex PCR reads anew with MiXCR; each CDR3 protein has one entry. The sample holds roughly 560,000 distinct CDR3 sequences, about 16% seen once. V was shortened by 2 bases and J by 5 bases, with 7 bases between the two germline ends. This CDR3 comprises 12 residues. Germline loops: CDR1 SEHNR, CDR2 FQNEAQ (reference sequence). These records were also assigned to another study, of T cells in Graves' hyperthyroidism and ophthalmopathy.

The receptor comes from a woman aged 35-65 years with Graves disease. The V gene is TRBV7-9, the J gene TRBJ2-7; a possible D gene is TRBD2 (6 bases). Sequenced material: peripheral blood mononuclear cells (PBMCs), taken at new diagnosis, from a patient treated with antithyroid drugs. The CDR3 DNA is TGTGCCAGCAGCTTACGGGGGAACGAGCAGTACTTC. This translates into CASSLRGNEQYF.